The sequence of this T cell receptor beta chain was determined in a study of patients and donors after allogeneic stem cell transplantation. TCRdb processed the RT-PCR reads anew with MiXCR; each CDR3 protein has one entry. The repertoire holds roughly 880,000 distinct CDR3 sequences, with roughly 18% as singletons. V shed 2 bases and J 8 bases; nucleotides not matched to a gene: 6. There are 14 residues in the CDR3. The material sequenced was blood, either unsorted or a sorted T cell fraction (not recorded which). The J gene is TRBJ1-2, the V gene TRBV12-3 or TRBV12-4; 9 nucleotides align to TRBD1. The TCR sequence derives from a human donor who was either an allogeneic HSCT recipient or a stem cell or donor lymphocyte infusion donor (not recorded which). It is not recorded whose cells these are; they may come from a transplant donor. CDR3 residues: CASSLTDRGLGYTF. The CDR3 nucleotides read TGTGCCAGCAGTTTAACGGACAGGGGCTTAGGCTACACCTTC.